These T cell receptor beta chains were read from a single sample in a study of blood T cell repertoires in COVID-19. Profiling relied on immunoSEQ multiplex PCR, and the TCRdb table lists in-frame clones only, not all of them. The sample has about 26,000 clones; roughly 90% are singletons. Sample: peripheral blood. All receptors come from a human donor in a cohort sampled during active COVID-19. CDR3s include the opening cysteine and the closing phenylalanine or tryptophan. D genes are given only for firm matches. The listing skips clone size in some rows; elsewhere it reads once, few, many or a size class.

abundance	v_gene	d_gene	j_gene	CDR3nt	CDR3aa
.	TRBV6-2/TRBV6-3	.	TRBJ1-5	TGTGCCAGCAGTTCCCATAGCAATCAGCCCCAGCATTTT	CASSSHSNQPQHF
.	TRBV5-4	.	TRBJ2-5	TGTGCCAGCAGCCATCCGACTCCCCAAGAGACCCAGTACTTC	CASSHPTPQETQYF
.	TRBV4-3	.	TRBJ2-4	TGCGCCAGCAGCCAAGATTGGGGGACACCAAAAAACATTCAGTACTTC	CASSQDWGTPKNIQYF
.	TRBV7-2	TRBD1	TRBJ1-2	TGTGCCAGCAGCTTAAACCCCCCGGACAGGGCCCATGGCTACACCTTC	CASSLNPPDRAHGYTF
.	TRBV7-9	TRBD1	TRBJ2-3	TGTGCCAGCAGCTTAGTCCAGGGGGCGACAGATACGCAGTATTTT	CASSLVQGATDTQYF
medium-sized	TRBV7-8	.	TRBJ2-1	TGTGCCAGCAGCCCCGACCGGACAGAGACAAAGTCCAAGGGCTCCTACAATGAGCAGTTCTTC	CASSPDRTETKSKGSYNEQFF
.	TRBV24-1	TRBD1	TRBJ2-1	TGTGCCACCAGTGCCACTACCGGGACAGGGGGCTCCTACAATGAGCAGTTCTTC	CATSATTGTGGSYNEQFF
.	TRBV11-2	TRBD2	TRBJ2-3	TGTGCCAGCAGCTTAATGGGCACTAGCGGGACCCCAGATACGCAGTATTTT	CASSLMGTSGTPDTQYF
.	TRBV5-1	.	TRBJ2-5	TGCGCCAGCAGCTTGGCCGTGAGCCCCGCTCGAGAGACCCAGTACTTC	CASSLAVSPARETQYF
.	TRBV4-3	.	TRBJ1-6	TGCGCCAGCAGTCCTCATTACCCAGGGTCGACCATGAATTCACCCCTCCACTTT	CASSPHYPGSTMNSPLHF
.	TRBV27	TRBD2	TRBJ2-2	TGTGCCAGCAGTTTACTAGCGGGAGTCGCCGGGGAGCTGTTTTTT	CASSLLAGVAGELFF
.	TRBV11-2	.	TRBJ2-6	TGTGCCAGCAGCTTAGTCGGTCTCGCACTAGGTGGGGCCAACGTCCTGACTTTC	CASSLVGLALGGANVLTF
.	TRBV19	TRBD2	TRBJ2-1	TGTGCCAGTAGTGCCGTATGGGGGGGGGAGCAGTTCTTC	CASSAVWGGEQFF
.	TRBV5-1	TRBD1	TRBJ2-5	TGCGCCAGCAGCTTGAGTAGGGGGCGAGAGACCCAGTACTTC	CASSLSRGRETQYF
.	TRBV15	TRBD1	TRBJ1-4	TGTGCCACCAGCAAAAGGGGGCGGCGGGATGAAAAACTGTTTTTT	CATSKRGRRDEKLFF
.	TRBV6-6	.	TRBJ2-3	TGTGCCAGCTCGTTTCCAGATACGCAGTATTTT	CASSFPDTQYF
.	TRBV24-1	TRBD1	TRBJ2-3	TGTGCCACCAGTGGCAATACAGGGGCCACAATGGTCGGCACGCAGTATTTT	CATSGNTGATMVGTQYF
.	TRBV5-1	.	TRBJ2-7	TGCGCCAGCAGCTTGGTAAGGACAGCCTACGAGCAGTACTTC	CASSLVRTAYEQYF
.	TRBV15	TRBD1	TRBJ1-2	TGTGCCACCAGCAGGGAATATACAGGGGACTATGGCTACACCTTC	CATSREYTGDYGYTF
.	TRBV10-3	TRBD2	TRBJ2-5	TGTGCCATCAGCAAGAATAGCGGGGGGGCCGAGGAGACCCAGTACTTC	CAISKNSGGAEETQYF
.	TRBV7-2	.	TRBJ2-1	TGTGCCAGCACTACACAAATAACTAGCAATGAGCAGTTCTTC	CASTTQITSNEQFF
.	TRBV18	.	TRBJ1-1	TGTGCCAGCTCACCTAACAGGGTGGGCACTGAAGCTTTCTTT	CASSPNRVGTEAFF
.	TRBV5-1	.	TRBJ2-3	TGCGCCAGCAGCCTACAGGGAGCCTCCACAGATACGCAGTATTTT	CASSLQGASTDTQYF
.	TRBV9	.	TRBJ1-1	TGTGCCAGCAGCGTAGGGGAGCCGATTGAAGCTTTCTTT	CASSVGEPIEAFF
.	TRBV29-1	.	TRBJ2-3	TGCAGCGTGATGACTAGCACAGATACGCAGTATTTT	CSVMTSTDTQYF
.	TRBV6-5	TRBD2	TRBJ2-5	TGTGCCAGCAGACTAGCGGGGCAAGAGACCCAGTACTTC	CASRLAGQETQYF
few	TRBV29-1	.	TRBJ1-1	TGCAGCGTTGATCATGGACAGAACCGAGCTTTCTTT	CSVDHGQNRAFF
.	TRBV5-1	.	TRBJ2-7	TGCGCCAGCAGCTTGGGCCCCTCCCCCAGGGAACCCTACGAGCAGTACTTC	CASSLGPSPREPYEQYF
.	TRBV7-2	TRBD1	TRBJ2-1	TGTGCCAGCAGCTCAAACAGGGGGCTTGAGCAGTTCTTC	CASSSNRGLEQFF
.	TRBV6-1	TRBD1	TRBJ1-2	TGTGCCAGCAGTGAAGGGACAGGGAACTATGGCTACACCTTC	CASSEGTGNYGYTF
.	TRBV7-6	TRBD2	TRBJ2-1	TGTGCCAGCAGCCTCATGAGCGGGAACCGCAATGAGCAGTTCTTC	CASSLMSGNRNEQFF
once	TRBV7-2	.	TRBJ2-7	TGTGCCAGCAGCTTAGCGGGGGGTTCTGGCTACGAGCAGTACTTC	CASSLAGGSGYEQYF
once	TRBV4-2	TRBD2	TRBJ2-5	TGTGCCAGCAGCCAAACTAGCGGGGGGCCGGGAGAGACCCAGTACTTC	CASSQTSGGPGETQYF